This T cell receptor beta chain was retrieved from a study of blood T cell repertoires in COVID-19. For the study at large: The study drew acute and convalescent COVID-19 samples from the United States, Italy and Spain. PBMCs, B-cell-depleted T cells, or T cells were the source of the cDNA or gDNA that made up the material.

Per the study methods: For nucleated cells, counts were estimated from reference gene primer amplification. Here immunoSEQ multiplex PCR was the method, and the copy in TCRdb shows in-frame clones only, minus some. V, J and clone size are taken as reported in that table, and D and trimming were inferred from the DNA itself. The data show 250,000 to 300,000 clones, about 88% seen once. Sequences were obtained from peripheral blood. This sequence originates from a woman aged 35 to 49 who had recovered from COVID-19.

DNA for the CDR3: TGTGCCAGCAGAGGGGGCAATGAGCAGTTCTTC. It specifies CASRGGNEQFF. This chain uses TRBV3-1 (or the pseudogene TRBV3-2) with TRBJ2-1; D is perhaps TRBD1 (6 bases). Trimming left V 6 bases short and J 6 bases short, with 6 bases between. The CDR3 consists of 11 residues. In germline, CDR1 is LGHDT, CDR2 YNNKEL (reference sequence).